This section outlines one T cell receptor (beta chain) sequence together with its context. The target antigen is unknown. Trimming cost V 6 bases and J 2 bases, with 14 bases left between them. CDR3 length: 15 amino acids. CDR1 is MNHEY, CDR2 SVGEGT, per germline. Using its own MiXCR run on the reads, TCRdb lists one record per CDR3 protein. The sample consists of about 260,000 distinct CDR3 sequences, around 15% of them appearing once. This sample is part of a study of T cell repertoires in cytomegalovirus infection. Study overall: Public TCR beta signatures were indicative of both CMV infection and a matching HLA type. The study's findings and limits: CMV-specific HLA-C-restricted TCR beta clonotypes dominated the ex vivo response. Carriers of CMV plus the relevant HLA were identified by cumulative public TCR beta family frequency.

The TCR sequence derives from a human donor in good health (CMV status not recorded). Some clones in this sample may be carry-over from other donors' samples. The chain is built from TRBV6-2 or TRBV6-3 and TRBJ1-5; D is perhaps TRBD1 (5 bases). Sequencing used PBMCs. CDR3 sequence (DNA): TGTGCCAGCAGCGGGGCAGGCTGGGGCAATCAGCCCCAGCATTTT. This gives the protein CASSGAGWGNQPQHF.